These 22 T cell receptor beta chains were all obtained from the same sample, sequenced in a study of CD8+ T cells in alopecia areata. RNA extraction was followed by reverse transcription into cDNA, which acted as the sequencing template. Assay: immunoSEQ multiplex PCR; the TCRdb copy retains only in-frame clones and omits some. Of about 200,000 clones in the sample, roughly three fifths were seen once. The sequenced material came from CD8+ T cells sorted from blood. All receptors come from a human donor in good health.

The CDR3 nucleotides read TGTGCCAGCAGGACAGGGGCCCCAGGGGAGCAGTACTTC. It codes for CASRTGAPGEQYF. The chain has TRBV27 and TRBJ2-7, with 8 bases matching TRBD1. Germline V CDR1 and CDR2: MNHEY, SMNVEV (reference sequence). The length of the CDR3 is 13 residues. Germline trimming cut 6 bases from V and 7 bases from J; bases unmatched to any gene: 8.

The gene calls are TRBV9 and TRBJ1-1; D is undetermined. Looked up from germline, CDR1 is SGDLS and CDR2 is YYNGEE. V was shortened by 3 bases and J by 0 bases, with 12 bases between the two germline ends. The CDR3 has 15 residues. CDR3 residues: CASSGPRGVNTEAFF. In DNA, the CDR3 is TGTGCCAGCAGCGGCCCTCGGGGAGTGAACACTGAAGCTTTCTTT.

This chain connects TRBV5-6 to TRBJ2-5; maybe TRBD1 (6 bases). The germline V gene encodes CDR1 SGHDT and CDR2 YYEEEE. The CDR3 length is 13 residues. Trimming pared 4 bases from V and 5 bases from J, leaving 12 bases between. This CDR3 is CASSQGNRETQYF. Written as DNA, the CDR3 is TGTGCCAGCAGCCAGGGGAACCGGGAGACCCAGTACTTC.

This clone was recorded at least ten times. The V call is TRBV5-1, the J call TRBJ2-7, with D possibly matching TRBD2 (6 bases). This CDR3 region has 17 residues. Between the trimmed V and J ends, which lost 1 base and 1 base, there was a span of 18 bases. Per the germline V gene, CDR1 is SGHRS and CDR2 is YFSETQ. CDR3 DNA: TGCGCCAGCAGCTTGTCCCTGGGAGGTCAGGAGTCCTACGAGCAGTACTTC. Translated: CASSLSLGGQESYEQYF.

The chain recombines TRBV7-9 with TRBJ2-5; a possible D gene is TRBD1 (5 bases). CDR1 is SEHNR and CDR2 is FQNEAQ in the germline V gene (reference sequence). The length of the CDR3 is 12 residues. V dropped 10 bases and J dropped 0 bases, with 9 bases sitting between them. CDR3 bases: TGTGCCACCCGACAGAACCAAGAGACCCAGTACTTC. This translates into CATRQNQETQYF. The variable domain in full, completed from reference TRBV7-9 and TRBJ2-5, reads DTGVSQNPRHKITKRGQNVTFRCDPISEHNRLYWYRQTLGQGPEFLTYFQNEAQLEKSRLLSDRFSAERPKGSFSTLEIQRTEQGDSAMYLCATRQNQETQYFGPGTRLLVL.

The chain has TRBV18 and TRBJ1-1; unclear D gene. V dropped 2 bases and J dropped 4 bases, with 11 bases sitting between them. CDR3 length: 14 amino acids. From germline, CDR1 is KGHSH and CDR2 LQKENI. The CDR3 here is CASSPVGSVTEAFF. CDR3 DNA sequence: TGTGCCAGCTCACCAGTCGGGTCGGTCACTGAAGCTTTCTTT.

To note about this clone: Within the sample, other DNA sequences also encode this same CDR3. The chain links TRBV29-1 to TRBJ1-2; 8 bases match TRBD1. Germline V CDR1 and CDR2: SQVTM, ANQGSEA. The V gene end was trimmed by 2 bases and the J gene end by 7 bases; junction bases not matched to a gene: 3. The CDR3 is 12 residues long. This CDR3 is CSVEQGARGYTF. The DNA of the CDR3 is TGCAGCGTTGAACAGGGGGCTCGTGGCTACACCTTC.

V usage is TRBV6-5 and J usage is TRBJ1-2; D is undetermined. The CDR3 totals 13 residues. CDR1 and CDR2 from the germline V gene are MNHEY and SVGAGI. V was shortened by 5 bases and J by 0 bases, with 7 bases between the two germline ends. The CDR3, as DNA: TGTGCCAGCAGTCCCGTAGCTAACTATGGCTACACCTTC. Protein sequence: CASSPVANYGYTF.

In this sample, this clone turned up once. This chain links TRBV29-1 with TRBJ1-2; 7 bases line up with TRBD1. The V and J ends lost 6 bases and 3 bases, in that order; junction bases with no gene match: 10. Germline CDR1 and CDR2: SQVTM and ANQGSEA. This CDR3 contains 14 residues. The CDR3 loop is CSVIRQGRDYGYTF. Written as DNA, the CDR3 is TGCAGCGTGATCCGACAGGGCCGGGACTATGGCTACACCTTC.

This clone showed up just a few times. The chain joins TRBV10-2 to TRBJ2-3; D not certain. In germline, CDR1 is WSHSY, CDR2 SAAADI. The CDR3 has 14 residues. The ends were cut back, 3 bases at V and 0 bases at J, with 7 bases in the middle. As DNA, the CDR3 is TGCGCCAGCAGTGACCAGCTAAGCACAGATACGCAGTATTTT. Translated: CASSDQLSTDTQYF.

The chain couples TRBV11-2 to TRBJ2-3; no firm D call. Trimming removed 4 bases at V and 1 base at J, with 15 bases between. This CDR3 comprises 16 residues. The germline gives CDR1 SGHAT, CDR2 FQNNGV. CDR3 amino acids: CASSSEIMRRTDTQYF. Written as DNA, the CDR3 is TGTGCCAGCAGCTCCGAGATCATGCGGCGCACAGATACGCAGTATTTT.

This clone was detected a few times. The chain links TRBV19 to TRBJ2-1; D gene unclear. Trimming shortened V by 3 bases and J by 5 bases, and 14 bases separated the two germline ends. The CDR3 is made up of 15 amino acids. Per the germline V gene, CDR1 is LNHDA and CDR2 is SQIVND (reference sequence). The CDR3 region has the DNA TGTGCCAGTAGTATCTTGGGTATAGGGAACAATGAGCAGTTCTTC. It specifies CASSILGIGNNEQFF.

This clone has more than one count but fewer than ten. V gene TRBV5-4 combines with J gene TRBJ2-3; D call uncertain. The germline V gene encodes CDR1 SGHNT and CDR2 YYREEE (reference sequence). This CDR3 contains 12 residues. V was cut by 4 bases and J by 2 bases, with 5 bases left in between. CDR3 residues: CASSRNTDTQYF. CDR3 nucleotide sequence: TGTGCCAGCAGCCGTAACACAGATACGCAGTATTTT. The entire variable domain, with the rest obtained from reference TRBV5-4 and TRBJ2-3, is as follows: ETGVTQSPTHLIKTRGQQVTLRCSSQSGHNTVSWYQQALGQGPQFIFQYYREEENGRGNFPPRFSGLQFPNYSSELNVNALELDDSALYLCASSRNTDTQYFGPGTRLTVL.

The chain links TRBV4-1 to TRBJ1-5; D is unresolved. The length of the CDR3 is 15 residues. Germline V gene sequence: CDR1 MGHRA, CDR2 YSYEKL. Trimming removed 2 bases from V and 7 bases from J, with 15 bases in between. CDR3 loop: CASSQRSGSGQPQHF. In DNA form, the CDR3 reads TGCGCCAGCAGCCAAAGGTCGGGGAGCGGCCAGCCCCAGCATTTT.

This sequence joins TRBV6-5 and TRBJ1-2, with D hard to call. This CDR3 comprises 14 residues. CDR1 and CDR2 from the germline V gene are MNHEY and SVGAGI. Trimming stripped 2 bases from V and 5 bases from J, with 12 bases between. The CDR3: CASSYLQAGYGYTF. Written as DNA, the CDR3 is TGTGCCAGCAGTTACCTGCAGGCGGGATATGGCTACACCTTC.

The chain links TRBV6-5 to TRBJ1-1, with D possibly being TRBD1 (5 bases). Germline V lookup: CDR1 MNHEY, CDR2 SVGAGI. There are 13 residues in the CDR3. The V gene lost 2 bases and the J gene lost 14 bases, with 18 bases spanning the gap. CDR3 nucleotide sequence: TGTGCCAGCAGTTACGGTCTCGGGACGGGAAGCTTCTTT. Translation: CASSYGLGTGSFF.

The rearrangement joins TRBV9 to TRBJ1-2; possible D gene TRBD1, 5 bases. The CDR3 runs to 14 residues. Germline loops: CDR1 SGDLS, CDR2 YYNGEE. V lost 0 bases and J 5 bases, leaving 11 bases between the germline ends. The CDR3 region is CASSVGQGPYGYTF. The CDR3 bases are TGTGCCAGCAGCGTAGGCCAGGGACCGTATGGCTACACCTTC. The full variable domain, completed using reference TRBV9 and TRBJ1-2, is DSGVTQTPKHLITATGQRVTLRCSPRSGDLSVYWYQQSLDQGLQFLIQYYNGEERAKGNILERFSAQQFPDLHSELNLSSLELGDSALYFCASSVGQGPYGYTFGSGTRLTVV.

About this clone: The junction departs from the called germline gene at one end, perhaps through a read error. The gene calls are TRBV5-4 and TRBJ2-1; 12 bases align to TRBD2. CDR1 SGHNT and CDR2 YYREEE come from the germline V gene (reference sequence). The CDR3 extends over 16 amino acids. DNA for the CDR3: TGCGCCAGCAGCCAAACTAGCGGGGGGCCAATTAATGAGCAGTTCTTC. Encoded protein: CASSQTSGGPINEQFF. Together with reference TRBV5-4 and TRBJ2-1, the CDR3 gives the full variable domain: ETGVTQSPTHLIKTRGQQVTLRCSSQSGHNTVSWYQQALGQGPQFIFQYYREEENGRGNFPPRFSGLQFPNYSSELNVNALELDDSALYLCASSQTSGGPINEQFFGPGTRLTVL.

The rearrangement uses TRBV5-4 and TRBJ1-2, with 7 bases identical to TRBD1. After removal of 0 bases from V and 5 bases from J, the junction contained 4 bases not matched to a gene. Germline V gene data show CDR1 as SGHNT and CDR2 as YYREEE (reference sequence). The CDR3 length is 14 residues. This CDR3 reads CASSLGGGSYGYTF. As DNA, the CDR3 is TGTGCCAGCAGCTTGGGAGGGGGCTCGTATGGCTACACCTTC.

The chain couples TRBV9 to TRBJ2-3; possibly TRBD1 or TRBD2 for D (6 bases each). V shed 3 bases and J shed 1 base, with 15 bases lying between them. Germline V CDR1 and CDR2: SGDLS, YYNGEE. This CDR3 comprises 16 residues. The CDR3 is CASSEMGGLGTDTQYF. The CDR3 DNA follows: TGTGCCAGCAGCGAAATGGGGGGCCTGGGCACAGATACGCAGTATTTT.

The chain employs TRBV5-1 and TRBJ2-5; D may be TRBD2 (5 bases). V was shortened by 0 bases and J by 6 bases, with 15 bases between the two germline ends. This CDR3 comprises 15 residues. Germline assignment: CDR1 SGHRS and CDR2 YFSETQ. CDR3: CASSLGESRGQTQYF. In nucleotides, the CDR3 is TGCGCCAGCAGCTTGGGGGAGTCCCGTGGGCAGACCCAGTACTTC.

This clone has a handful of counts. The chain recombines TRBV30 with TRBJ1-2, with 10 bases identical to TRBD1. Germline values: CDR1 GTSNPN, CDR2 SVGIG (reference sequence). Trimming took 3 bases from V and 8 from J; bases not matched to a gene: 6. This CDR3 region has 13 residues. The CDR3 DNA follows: TGTGCCTGGAGCGCGACAGGGGGCGGGGGCTACACCTTC. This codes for CAWSATGGGGYTF.